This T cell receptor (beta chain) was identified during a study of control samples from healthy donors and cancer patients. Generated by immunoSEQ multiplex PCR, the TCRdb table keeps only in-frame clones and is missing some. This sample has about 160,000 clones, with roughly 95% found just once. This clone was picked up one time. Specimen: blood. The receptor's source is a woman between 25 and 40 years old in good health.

CDR3 bases: TGTGCCACCAGCACCTCGGGACTAGCGGGAGCTCCTAGCACAGATACGCAGTATTTT. Its translation is CATSTSGLAGAPSTDTQYF. The V gene is TRBV15, the J gene TRBJ2-3, with 14 bases identical to TRBD2. The J segment lost 0 bases and the V segment lost 4 bases, leaving 9 bases of the junction unmatched. From germline, CDR1 is LNHNV and CDR2 YYDKDF (reference sequence). The CDR3 is 19 amino acids.